These 18 T cell receptor beta chains originate from one sample sequenced in a study of cytomegalovirus exposure and HLA in healthy donors. The PCR had 60 Vbeta and 13 Jbeta primers. Assay: immunoSEQ multiplex PCR; the TCRdb copy retains only in-frame clones and omits some. The table lists 250,000 to 350,000 clones, about nine tenths of them singletons. Sequenced input: PBMCs. These receptors came from a man aged 35 to 55 in good health and CMV-seropositive.

The rearrangement links TRBV28 to TRBJ1-5, with D perhaps TRBD1 (6 bases). The CDR3 extends over 14 amino acids. Trimming cost V 6 bases and J 3 bases, with 12 bases left between them. Germline CDR1 and CDR2: MDHEN and SYDVKM. CDR3 region: CASRLGQTNQPQHF. CDR3 coding DNA: TGTGCCAGCAGACTTGGACAGACCAATCAGCCCCAGCATTTT. Looking up the rest from reference TRBV28 and TRBJ1-5 gives the full variable domain: DVKVTQSSRYLVKRTGEKVFLECVQDMDHENMFWYRQDPGLGLRLIYFSYDVKMKEKGDIPEGYSVSREKKERFSLILESASTNQTSMYLCASRLGQTNQPQHFGDGTRLSIL.

The chain carries TRBV13 and TRBJ2-7; 9 bases map to TRBD1. This CDR3 region has 16 residues. V was pared by 5 bases and J by 2 bases, with 10 bases of the junction left unmatched. Germline loops: CDR1 PRHDT, CDR2 FYEKMQ (reference sequence). The CDR3 region has the DNA TGTGCCAGCAGCCCGCAAAGGACAGGGGCGCCCTACGAGCAGTACTTC. Encoded protein: CASSPQRTGAPYEQYF.

The rearrangement uses TRBV4-1 and TRBJ2-1; unclear D gene. Germline V gene data show CDR1 as MGHRA and CDR2 as YSYEKL. This CDR3 has 13 residues. V was clipped by 4 bases and J by 5 bases, with 9 bases between them. The CDR3 DNA reads as TGCGCCAGCAGCCTTGGCCTGAACAATGAGCAGTTCTTC. Its translation: CASSLGLNNEQFF.

The rearrangement links TRBV21-1 to TRBJ2-7; TRBD2, the table's D call, lacks a check against the DNA. TRBV21-1 is described as a pseudogene. The length of the CDR3 is 14 residues. The CDR3 DNA reads as TGTGCCAGCAGCCCCAGCGGGCCCTCCTACGAGCAGTACTTC. Encoded protein: CASSPSGPSYEQYF.

Only a few counts were recorded for this clone. The chain joins TRBV7-2 to TRBJ2-5; 10 bases fit TRBD2. The DNA end lines up better with TRBJ2-7; the J call may be wrong. CDR1 and CDR2 from the germline V gene are SGHTA and FQGNSA. This CDR3 contains 15 residues. CDR3 in DNA: TGTGCCAGCAGCCCCGAGGGGCTAGCGGGAGTCGAGCAGTACTTC. This codes for CASSPEGLAGVEQYF.

The chain recombines TRBV4-3 with TRBJ2-1, with 13 bases aligning to TRBD2. Germline V gene lookup returns CDR1 LGHNA and CDR2 YSLEER. The V segment lost 0 bases and the J segment 9 bases; nucleotides outside the gene matches: 11. The CDR3 runs to 18 residues. The CDR3 here is CASSQDRGLAGSWVEQFF. The CDR3, as DNA: TGCGCCAGCAGCCAAGATCGGGGACTAGCGGGATCATGGGTTGAGCAGTTCTTC.

This clone turned up a few times. Other DNA sequences in the same sample also yield this CDR3. The chain carries TRBV10-3 and TRBJ1-1; D is undetermined. Per germline, CDR1 ENHRY and CDR2 SYGVKD. The CDR3 consists of 12 residues. Trimming pared 6 bases from V and 5 bases from J, leaving 10 bases between. The CDR3, as DNA: TGTGCCATCAGCGGAGGTGGGACTGAAGCTTTCTTT. Protein: CAISGGGTEAFF.

The J gene is TRBJ2-5, the V gene TRBV9; TRBD2 might be the D (5 bases). The end of the DNA is better explained by TRBJ2-7, so the J call may be wrong. Germline CDR1 and CDR2: SGDLS and YYNGEE. The CDR3 is made up of 14 amino acids. Written as DNA, the CDR3 is TGTGCCAGCAGCGTAGGGGGAGCCCCCTACGAGCAGTACTTC. Its protein product is CASSVGGAPYEQYF.

The V and J genes are TRBV11-2 and TRBJ2-5, with 11 bases identical to TRBD2. Germline V gene data show CDR1 as SGHAT and CDR2 as FQNNGV. V trimming: 3 bases; J trimming: 5 bases; junction bases outside the gene matches: 8. The CDR3 is 16 amino acids. CDR3 loop: CASSLVLAGVTETQYF. The CDR3 DNA sequence: TGTGCCAGCAGCTTGGTACTAGCGGGAGTTACGGAGACCCAGTACTTC.

CDR3 sequence (DNA): TGTGCCAGTAGTCCTCGGGAAGGTGCCTACGAGCAGTACTTC. Translation gives CASSPREGAYEQYF. The rearrangement links TRBV19 to TRBJ2-7; possibly TRBD2 for D (5 bases). Germline CDR1 LNHDA, CDR2 SQIVND (reference sequence). The CDR3 has 14 residues. Trimming stripped 5 bases from V and 2 bases from J, with 13 bases between.

The V and J genes are TRBV7-9 and TRBJ1-5, with D possibly matching TRBD1 (6 bases). Germline CDR1 reads SEHNR; CDR2 reads FQNEAQ (reference sequence). Deletions cut 3 bases from V and 3 bases from J, with 15 bases between. The CDR3 is 16 amino acids. The CDR3 sequence is CASSLATSGANQPQHF. CDR3 DNA: TGTGCCAGCAGCTTGGCGACCTCAGGGGCCAATCAGCCCCAGCATTTT.

Turning to this clone: The same CDR3 is also encoded by other DNA sequences in this sample. The chain uses TRBV28 and TRBJ2-7; 8 bases agree with TRBD1. With 2 bases clipped from V and 6 bases from J, the junction kept 3 bases outside the gene matches. CDR1 is MDHEN and CDR2 is SYDVKM in the germline V gene. This CDR3 is 13 amino acids long. In nucleotides, the CDR3 is TGTGCCAGCAGTTTAGGACAGGGTGGCGAGCAGTACTTC. Its translation: CASSLGQGGEQYF.

V and J are TRBV29-1 and TRBJ2-3; 7 bases map to TRBD2. The CDR3 sequence is 16 residues long. V was pared by 6 bases and J by 6 bases, with 18 bases of the junction left unmatched. CDR1 and CDR2 (germline): SQVTM, ANQGSEA. The CDR3 loop reads CSVASLGGGHEDTQYF. The CDR3 DNA is TGCAGCGTGGCTTCACTCGGGGGAGGGCATGAGGATACGCAGTATTTT.

This clone was recorded a few times. The CDR3 DNA follows: TGTGCCAGCATCAAAACAGGGGAAGCAACTAATGAAAAACTGTTTTTT. It is translated as CASIKTGEATNEKLFF. The chain couples TRBV5-6 to TRBJ1-4; 7 positions agree with TRBD1. This CDR3 comprises 16 residues. The V gene end was trimmed by 6 bases and the J gene end by 0 bases; junction bases not matched to a gene: 8. Germline values: CDR1 SGHDT, CDR2 YYEEEE. Looking up the rest from reference TRBV5-6 and TRBJ1-4 gives the full variable domain: DAGVTQSPTHLIKTRGQQVTLRCSPKSGHDTVSWYQQALGQGPQFIFQYYEEEERQRGNFPDRFSGHQFPNYSSELNVNALLLGDSALYLCASIKTGEATNEKLFFGSGTQLSVL.

The rearrangement joins TRBV5-6 to TRBJ2-1; D unresolved. V lost 1 base and J 2 bases, leaving 10 bases between the germline ends. Per germline, CDR1 SGHDT and CDR2 YYEEEE. The CDR3 is 15 residues long. The CDR3 bases are TGTGCCAGCAGCTTGCTGGTTGGGCCCTACAATGAGCAGTTCTTC. Translated, it gives CASSLLVGPYNEQFF. Supplemented by reference TRBV5-6 and TRBJ2-1, the full variable domain reads DAGVTQSPTHLIKTRGQQVTLRCSPKSGHDTVSWYQQALGQGPQFIFQYYEEEERQRGNFPDRFSGHQFPNYSSELNVNALLLGDSALYLCASSLLVGPYNEQFFGPGTRLTVL.

This chain connects TRBV10-3 to TRBJ2-7, with 12 bases identical to TRBD1. The CDR3 contains 14 residues. The germline gives CDR1 ENHRY, CDR2 SYGVKD. The trim removed 10 bases at V and 6 bases at J, leaving 10 bases unmatched. The CDR3 region has the DNA TGTGCCACCCGGACCGGGACAGGGGGCGCCGAGCAGTACTTC. This sequence encodes CATRTGTGGAEQYF.

This clone was counted once. V gene TRBV27 combines with J gene TRBJ2-1; 8 positions match TRBD2. Looked up from germline, CDR1 is MNHEY and CDR2 is SMNVEV (reference sequence). The CDR3 consists of 15 residues. Trimming took 4 bases from V and 0 from J; bases not matched to a gene: 2. CDR3 coding DNA: TGTGCCAGCAGTTCGGGGGGGGCCTCCTACAATGAGCAGTTCTTC. This sequence encodes CASSSGGASYNEQFF.

The chain employs TRBV11-2 and TRBJ2-5, with 9 bases fitting TRBD2. The CDR3 spans 17 residues. Trimming at V came to 5 bases and at J to 5 bases, leaving 15 bases not matched to a gene. Germline V CDR1 and CDR2: SGHAT, FQNNGV. CDR3 amino acids: CASSGPSRAGGWETQYF. The CDR3 nucleotides read TGTGCCAGCAGCGGGCCTAGTCGAGCGGGAGGTTGGGAGACCCAGTACTTC.